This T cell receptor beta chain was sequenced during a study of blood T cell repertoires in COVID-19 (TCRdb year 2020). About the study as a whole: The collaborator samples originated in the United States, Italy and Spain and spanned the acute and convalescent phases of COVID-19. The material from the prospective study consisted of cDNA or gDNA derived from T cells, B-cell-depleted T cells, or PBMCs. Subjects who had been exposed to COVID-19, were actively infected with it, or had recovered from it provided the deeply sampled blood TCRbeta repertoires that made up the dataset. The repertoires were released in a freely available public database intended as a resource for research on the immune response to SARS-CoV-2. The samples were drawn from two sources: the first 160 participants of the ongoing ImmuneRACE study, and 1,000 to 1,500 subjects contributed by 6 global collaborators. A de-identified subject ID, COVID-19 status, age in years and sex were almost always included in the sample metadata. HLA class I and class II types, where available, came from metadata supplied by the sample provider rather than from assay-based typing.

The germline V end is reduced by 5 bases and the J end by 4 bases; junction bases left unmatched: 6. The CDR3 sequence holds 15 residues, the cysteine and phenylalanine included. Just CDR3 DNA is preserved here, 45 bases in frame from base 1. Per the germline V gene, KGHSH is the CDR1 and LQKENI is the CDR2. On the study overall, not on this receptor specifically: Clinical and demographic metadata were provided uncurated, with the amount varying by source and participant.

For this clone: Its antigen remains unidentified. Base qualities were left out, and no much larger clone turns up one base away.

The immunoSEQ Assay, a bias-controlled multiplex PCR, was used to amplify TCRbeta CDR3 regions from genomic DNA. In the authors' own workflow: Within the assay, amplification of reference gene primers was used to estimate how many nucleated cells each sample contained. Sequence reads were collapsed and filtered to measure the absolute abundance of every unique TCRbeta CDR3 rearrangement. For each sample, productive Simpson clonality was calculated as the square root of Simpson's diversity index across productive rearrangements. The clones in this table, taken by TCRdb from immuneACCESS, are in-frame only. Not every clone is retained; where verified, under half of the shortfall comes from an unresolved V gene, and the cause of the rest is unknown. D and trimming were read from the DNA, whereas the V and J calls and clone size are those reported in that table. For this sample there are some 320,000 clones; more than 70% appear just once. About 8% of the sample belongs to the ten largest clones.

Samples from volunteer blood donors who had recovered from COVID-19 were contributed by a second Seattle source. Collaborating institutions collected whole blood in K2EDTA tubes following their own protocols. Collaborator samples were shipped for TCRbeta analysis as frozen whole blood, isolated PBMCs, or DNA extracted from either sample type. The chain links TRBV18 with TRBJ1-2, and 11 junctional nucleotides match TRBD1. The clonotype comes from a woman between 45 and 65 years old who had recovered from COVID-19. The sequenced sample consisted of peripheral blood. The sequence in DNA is TGTGCCAGCTCAACCGGGACAGGGGGAGGCTATGGCTACACCTTC. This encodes CASSTGTGGGYGYTF.